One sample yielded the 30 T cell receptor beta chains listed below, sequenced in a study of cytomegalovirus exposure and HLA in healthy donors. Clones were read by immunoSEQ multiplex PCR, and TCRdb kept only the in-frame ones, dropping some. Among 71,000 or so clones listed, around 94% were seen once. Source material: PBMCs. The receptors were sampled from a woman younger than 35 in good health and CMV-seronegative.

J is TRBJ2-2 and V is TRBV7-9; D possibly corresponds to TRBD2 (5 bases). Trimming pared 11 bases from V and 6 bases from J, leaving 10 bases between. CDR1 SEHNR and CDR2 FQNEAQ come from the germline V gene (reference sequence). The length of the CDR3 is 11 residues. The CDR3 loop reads CACVGAGELFF. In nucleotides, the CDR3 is TGTGCCTGCGTCGGGGCCGGGGAGCTGTTTTTT.

The CDR3 sequence: CASSYGGDTEAFF. The DNA of the CDR3 is TGTGCCAGCAGTTATGGAGGGGACACTGAAGCTTTCTTT. The chain combines TRBV6-5 with TRBJ1-1; weak D call: TRBD1 (5 bases). V was shortened by 3 bases and J by 3 bases, with 8 bases between the two germline ends. This CDR3 is built from 13 residues. CDR1 is MNHEY, CDR2 SVGAGI, per germline.

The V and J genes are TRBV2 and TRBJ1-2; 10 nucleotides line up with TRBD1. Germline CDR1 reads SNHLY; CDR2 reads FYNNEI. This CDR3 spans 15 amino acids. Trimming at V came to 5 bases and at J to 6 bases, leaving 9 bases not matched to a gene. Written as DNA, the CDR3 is TGTGCCAGCAGTTTTTTGACAGGGGGCCGGGATGGCTACACCTTC. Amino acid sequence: CASSFLTGGRDGYTF.

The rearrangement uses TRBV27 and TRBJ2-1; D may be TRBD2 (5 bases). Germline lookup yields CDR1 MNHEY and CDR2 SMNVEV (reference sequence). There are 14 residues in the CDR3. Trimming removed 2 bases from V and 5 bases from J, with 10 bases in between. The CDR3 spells CASSLGSGHNEQFF. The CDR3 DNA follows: TGTGCCAGCAGTTTAGGGAGCGGACACAATGAGCAGTTCTTC.

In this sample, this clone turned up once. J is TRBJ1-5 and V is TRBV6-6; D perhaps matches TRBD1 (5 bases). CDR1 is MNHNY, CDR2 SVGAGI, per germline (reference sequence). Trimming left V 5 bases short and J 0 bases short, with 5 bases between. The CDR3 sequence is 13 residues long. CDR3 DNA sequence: TGTGCCAGCAGTCAGGGTAGCAATCAGCCCCAGCATTTT. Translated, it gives CASSQGSNQPQHF.

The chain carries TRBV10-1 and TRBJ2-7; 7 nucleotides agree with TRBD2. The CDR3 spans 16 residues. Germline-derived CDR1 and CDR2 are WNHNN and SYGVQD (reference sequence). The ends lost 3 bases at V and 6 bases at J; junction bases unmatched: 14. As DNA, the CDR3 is TGCGCCAGCAGTGACCTTGGAGGCGGGGGTAGGGGCGAGCAGTACTTC. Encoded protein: CASSDLGGGGRGEQYF.

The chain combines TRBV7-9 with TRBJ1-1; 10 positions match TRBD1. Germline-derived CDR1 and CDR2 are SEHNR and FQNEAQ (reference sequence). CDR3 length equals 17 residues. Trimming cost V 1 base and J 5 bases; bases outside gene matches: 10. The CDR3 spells CASSLEPGTGARTEAFF. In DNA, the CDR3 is TGTGCCAGCAGCTTAGAACCCGGGACAGGGGCTCGGACTGAAGCTTTCTTT. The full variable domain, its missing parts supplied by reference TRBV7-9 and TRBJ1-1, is DTGVSQNPRHKITKRGQNVTFRCDPISEHNRLYWYRQTLGQGPEFLTYFQNEAQLEKSRLLSDRFSAERPKGSFSTLEIQRTEQGDSAMYLCASSLEPGTGARTEAFFGQGTRLTVV.

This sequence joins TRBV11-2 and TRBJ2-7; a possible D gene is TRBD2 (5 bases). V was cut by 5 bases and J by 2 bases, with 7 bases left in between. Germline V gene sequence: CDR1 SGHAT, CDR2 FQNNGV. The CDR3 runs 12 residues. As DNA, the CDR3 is TGTGCCAGCAGCACGGGGACCTACGAGCAGTACTTC. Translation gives CASSTGTYEQYF.

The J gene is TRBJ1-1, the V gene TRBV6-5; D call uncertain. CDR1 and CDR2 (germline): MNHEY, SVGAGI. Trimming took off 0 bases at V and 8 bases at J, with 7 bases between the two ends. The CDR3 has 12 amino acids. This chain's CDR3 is CASSYSSGEAFF. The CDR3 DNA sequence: TGTGCCAGCAGTTACTCGAGCGGAGAAGCTTTCTTT.

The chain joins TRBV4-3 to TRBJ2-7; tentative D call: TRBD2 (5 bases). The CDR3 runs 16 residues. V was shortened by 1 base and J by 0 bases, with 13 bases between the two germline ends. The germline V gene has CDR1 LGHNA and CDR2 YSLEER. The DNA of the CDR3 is TGCGCCAGCAGCCAAGTTACGGGCGGAGGCTCCTACGAGCAGTACTTC. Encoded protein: CASSQVTGGGSYEQYF.

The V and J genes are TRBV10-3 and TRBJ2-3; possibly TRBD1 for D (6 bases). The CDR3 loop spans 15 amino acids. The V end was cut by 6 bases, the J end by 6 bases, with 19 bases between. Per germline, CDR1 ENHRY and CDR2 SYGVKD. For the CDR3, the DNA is TGTGCCATCAGCGAATCTCAGGGGATAATTGATACGCAGTATTTT. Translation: CAISESQGIIDTQYF.

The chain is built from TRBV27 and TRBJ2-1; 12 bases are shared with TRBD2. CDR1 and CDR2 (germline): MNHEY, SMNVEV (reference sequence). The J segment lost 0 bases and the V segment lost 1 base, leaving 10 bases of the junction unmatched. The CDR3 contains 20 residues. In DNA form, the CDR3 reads TGTGCCAGCAGTTTATGGGCTAGCGGGAGGGCTTTAAGCTCCTACAATGAGCAGTTCTTC. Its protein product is CASSLWASGRALSSYNEQFF.

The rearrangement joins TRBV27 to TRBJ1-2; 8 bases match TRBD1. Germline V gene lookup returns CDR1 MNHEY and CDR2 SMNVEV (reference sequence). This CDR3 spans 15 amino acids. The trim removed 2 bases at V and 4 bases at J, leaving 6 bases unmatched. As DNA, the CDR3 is TGTGCCAGCAGTTTACAGGGGGCGCCCGGCTATGGCTACACCTTC. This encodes CASSLQGAPGYGYTF.

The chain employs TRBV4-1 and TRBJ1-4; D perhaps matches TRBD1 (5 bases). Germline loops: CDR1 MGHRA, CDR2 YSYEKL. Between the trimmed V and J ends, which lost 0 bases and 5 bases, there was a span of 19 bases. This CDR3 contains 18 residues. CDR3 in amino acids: CASSQEASDSDPNEKLFF. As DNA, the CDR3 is TGCGCCAGCAGCCAAGAGGCCTCTGACAGCGACCCAAATGAAAAACTGTTTTTT.

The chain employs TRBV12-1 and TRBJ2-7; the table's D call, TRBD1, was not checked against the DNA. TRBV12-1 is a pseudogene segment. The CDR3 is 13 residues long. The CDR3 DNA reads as TGTGCCAGCAGCTGGGACAGAGAATACGAGCAGTACTTC. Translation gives CASSWDREYEQYF.

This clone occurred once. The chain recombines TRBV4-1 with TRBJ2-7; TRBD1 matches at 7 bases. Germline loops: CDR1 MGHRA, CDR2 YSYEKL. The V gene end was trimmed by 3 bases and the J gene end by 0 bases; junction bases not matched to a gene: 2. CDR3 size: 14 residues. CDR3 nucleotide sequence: TGCGCCAGCAGCCAGAACAGGGGCTCCTACGAGCAGTACTTC. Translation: CASSQNRGSYEQYF.

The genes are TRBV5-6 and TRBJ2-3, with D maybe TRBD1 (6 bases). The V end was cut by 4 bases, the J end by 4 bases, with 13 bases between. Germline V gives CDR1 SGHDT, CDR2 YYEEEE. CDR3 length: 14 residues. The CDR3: CASSTQGWADTQYF. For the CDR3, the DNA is TGTGCCAGCAGCACACAGGGTTGGGCAGATACGCAGTATTTT.

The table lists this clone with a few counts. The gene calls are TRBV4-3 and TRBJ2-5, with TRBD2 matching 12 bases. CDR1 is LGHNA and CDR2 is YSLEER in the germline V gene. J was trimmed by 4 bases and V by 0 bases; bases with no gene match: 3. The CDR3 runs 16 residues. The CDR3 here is CASSQDPSGGAETQYF. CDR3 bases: TGCGCCAGCAGCCAAGATCCTAGCGGGGGGGCAGAGACCCAGTACTTC.

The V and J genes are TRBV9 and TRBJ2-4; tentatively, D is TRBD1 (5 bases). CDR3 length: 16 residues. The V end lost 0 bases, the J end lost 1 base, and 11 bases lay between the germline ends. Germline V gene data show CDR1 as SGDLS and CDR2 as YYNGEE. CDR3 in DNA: TGTGCCAGCAGCGTAGAAGGGGCAGGGGCCAAAAACATTCAGTACTTC. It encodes CASSVEGAGAKNIQYF.

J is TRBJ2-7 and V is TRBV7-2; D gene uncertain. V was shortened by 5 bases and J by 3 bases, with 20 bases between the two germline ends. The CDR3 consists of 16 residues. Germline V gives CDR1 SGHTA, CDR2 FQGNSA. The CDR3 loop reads CASSPSIFINRYEQYF. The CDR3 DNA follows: TGTGCCAGCAGCCCCAGTATTTTCATCAACCGCTACGAGCAGTACTTC. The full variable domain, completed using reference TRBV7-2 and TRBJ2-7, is GAGVSQSPSNKVTEKGKDVELRCDPISGHTALYWYRQSLGQGLEFLIYFQGNSAPDKSGLPSDRFSAERTGGSVSTLTIQRTQQEDSAVYLCASSPSIFINRYEQYFGPGTRLTVT.

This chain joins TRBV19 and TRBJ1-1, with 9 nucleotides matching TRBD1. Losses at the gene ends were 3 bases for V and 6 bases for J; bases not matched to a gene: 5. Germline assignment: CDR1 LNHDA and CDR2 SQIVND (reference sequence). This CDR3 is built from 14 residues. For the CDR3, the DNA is TGTGCCAGTAGTATCGGACAGGGGACAGCTGAAGCTTTCTTT. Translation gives CASSIGQGTAEAFF.

CDR3 amino acids: CASSLKAAGYEQYF. Here the CDR3 DNA reads TGTGCCAGCAGTTTGAAAGCGGCTGGTTACGAGCAGTACTTC. V is TRBV27 and J is TRBJ2-7; D might be TRBD2 (5 bases). Trimming stripped 3 bases from V and 4 bases from J, with 13 bases between. CDR3 length: 14 residues. CDR1 and CDR2 from the germline V gene are MNHEY and SMNVEV (reference sequence).

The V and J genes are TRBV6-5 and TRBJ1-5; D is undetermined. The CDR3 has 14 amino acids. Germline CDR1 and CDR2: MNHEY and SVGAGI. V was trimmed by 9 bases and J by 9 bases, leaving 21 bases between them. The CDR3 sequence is CASSGDPSLLPQHF. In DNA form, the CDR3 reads TGTGCCAGTTCGGGAGATCCTTCCCTCCTGCCCCAGCATTTT.

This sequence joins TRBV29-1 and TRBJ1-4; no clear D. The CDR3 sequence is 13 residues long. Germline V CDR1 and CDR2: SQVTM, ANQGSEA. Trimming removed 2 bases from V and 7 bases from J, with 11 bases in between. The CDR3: CSVEKQLGEKLFF. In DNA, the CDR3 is TGCAGCGTTGAAAAACAGCTTGGTGAAAAACTGTTTTTT.

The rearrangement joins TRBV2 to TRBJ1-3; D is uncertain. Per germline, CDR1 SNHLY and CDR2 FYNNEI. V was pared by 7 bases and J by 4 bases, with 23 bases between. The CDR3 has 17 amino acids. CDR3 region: CASNVANRGIPGNTIYF. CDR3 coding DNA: TGTGCCAGCAACGTCGCTAATCGCGGAATTCCCGGAAACACCATATATTTT.

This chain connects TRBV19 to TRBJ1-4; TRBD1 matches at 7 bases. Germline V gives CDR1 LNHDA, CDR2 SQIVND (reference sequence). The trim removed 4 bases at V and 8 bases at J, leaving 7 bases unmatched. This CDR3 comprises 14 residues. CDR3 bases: TGTGCCAGTAGTAATCGACAGGGTGGAGAAAAACTGTTTTTT. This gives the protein CASSNRQGGEKLFF.

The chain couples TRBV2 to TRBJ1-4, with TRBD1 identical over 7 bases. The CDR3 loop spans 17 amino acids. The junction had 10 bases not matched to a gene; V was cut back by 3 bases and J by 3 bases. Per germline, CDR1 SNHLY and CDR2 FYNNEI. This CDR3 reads CASSDLGQKGANEKLFF. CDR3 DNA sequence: TGTGCCAGCAGTGACCTGGGACAGAAGGGAGCTAATGAAAAACTGTTTTTT.

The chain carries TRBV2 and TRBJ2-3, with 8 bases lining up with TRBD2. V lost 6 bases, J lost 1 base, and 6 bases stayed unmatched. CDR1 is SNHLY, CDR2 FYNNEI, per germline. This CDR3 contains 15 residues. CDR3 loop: CASSETSAGTDTQYF. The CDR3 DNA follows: TGTGCCAGCAGCGAGACTAGCGCGGGCACAGATACGCAGTATTTT.

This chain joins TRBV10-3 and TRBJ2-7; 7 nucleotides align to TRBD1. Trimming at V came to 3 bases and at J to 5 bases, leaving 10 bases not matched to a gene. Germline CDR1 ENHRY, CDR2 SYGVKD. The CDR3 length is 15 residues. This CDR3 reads CAISEDRAIVNEQYF. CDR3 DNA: TGTGCCATCAGTGAAGACAGGGCCATTGTTAACGAGCAGTACTTC.

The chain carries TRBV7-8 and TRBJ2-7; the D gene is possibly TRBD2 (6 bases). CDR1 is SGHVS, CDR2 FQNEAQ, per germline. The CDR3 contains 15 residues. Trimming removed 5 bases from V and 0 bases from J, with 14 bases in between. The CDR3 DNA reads TGTGCCAGCAGCAGAGGGAGGACCGGCTCCTACGAGCAGTACTTC. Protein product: CASSRGRTGSYEQYF.